Listed here is a single T cell receptor (beta chain). Its antigen is undetermined. The assay was immunoSEQ multiplex PCR, and TCRdb's table has in-frame clones only and misses some. The sample lists 97,000 or so clones; about 88% were seen once. This CDR3 is 14 amino acids long. Germline assignment: CDR1 SQVTM and CDR2 ANQGSEA. Trimming removed 4 bases from V and 0 bases from J, with 9 bases in between. This entry is derived from a study of cytomegalovirus exposure and HLA in healthy donors. Study-level points and caveats: Most TCR sequences were seen very rarely across donors, but some public TCRs occurred in many. The authors enumerated 180 or so TCR beta chains as linked to cytomegalovirus. According to a subsequent analysis, TCR clusters identified in the first cohort showed a tendency to co-occur across the roughly 120 validation repertoires.

The chain employs TRBV29-1 and TRBJ1-4, with TRBD1 as a possible D gene (5 bases). The TCR comes from a man younger than 35 in good health and CMV-seropositive. The sequenced sample consisted of PBMCs. The CDR3 coding sequence is TGCAGCGTTGGATCAGGGCCAACTAATGAAAAACTGTTTTTT. Translating gives CSVGSGPTNEKLFF. Combining the CDR3 with reference TRBV29-1 and TRBJ1-4 gives the whole variable domain SAVISQKPSRDICQRGTSLTIQCQVDSQVTMMFWYRQQPGQSLTLIATANQGSEATYESGFVIDKFPISRPNLTFSTLTVSNMSPEDSSIYLCSVGSGPTNEKLFFGSGTQLSVL.